This T cell receptor beta chain stems from a study of OX40 agonist ivuxolimab in advanced cancers. The overall study: Aged roughly 23 to 80 with a mean of approximately 60 years, they were almost 85% male. Study results and limitations: At 0.1 to 3.0 mg/kg, CD4+ and CD8+ blood T cells expanded clonally by week 6. Fewer expanded clones were found on average in CD4+ than in CD8+ T cells.

Here immunoSEQ multiplex PCR was the method, and the copy in TCRdb shows in-frame clones only, minus some. Of approximately 35,000 clones listed, around 85% are singletons. As concerns this clone: Its target is not known.

Germline values: CDR1 SGHVS, CDR2 FNYEAQ. The V end was cut by 0 bases, the J end by 8 bases, with 5 bases between. CDR3 length: 13 amino acids. The V gene is TRBV7-6, the J gene TRBJ1-6, with unresolved D. This clonotype was sampled from an adult with an advanced solid tumor such as melanoma, head and neck, liver or kidney cancer. The source material was CD4+ or CD8+ T cells sorted from blood, sampled in a trial of the OX40 agonist ivuxolimab. The CDR3 loop is CASSLASDSPLHF. Here the CDR3 DNA reads TGTGCCAGCAGCTTAGCATCGGATTCACCCCTCCACTTT.